The rows below give T cell receptor beta chains drawn from one sample of a study of PD-L1 blockade in urothelial cancer. The repertoire was sequenced with immunoSEQ multiplex PCR; TCRdb's copy has only in-frame clones and lacks some. Of roughly 120,000 clones in the sample, about 88% were seen once. The sample consisted of PBMCs, taken around atezolizumab (anti-PD-L1) treatment. These receptors were collected from a man aged 50-59 years with urothelial cancer. Each CDR3 is given with its conserved first and last residue. Each record gives: D gene, V gene, clone size, J gene, CDR3 DNA, CDR3 protein. The D gene is left open where the match is weak. Expanded clones are given a class, and other clones once, few, many or no size at all.

d_call: -; v_call: TRBV27; clone_size: -; j_call: TRBJ1-2; cdr3_nt: TGTGCCAGCAGTTTTCCCTCGGGCTATGGCTACACCTTC; cdr3_aa: CASSFPSGYGYTF
d_call: TRBD2; v_call: TRBV5-1; clone_size: -; j_call: TRBJ2-3; cdr3_nt: TGCGCCAGCAGCACTAGCGGGAGGGGGGATACGCAGTATTTT; cdr3_aa: CASSTSGRGDTQYF
d_call: -; v_call: TRBV18; clone_size: -; j_call: TRBJ1-6; cdr3_nt: TGTGCCAGCTCACCACGGACAGAGAGCTCCTATAATTCACCCCTCCACTTT; cdr3_aa: CASSPRTESSYNSPLHF
d_call: TRBD2; v_call: TRBV2; clone_size: -; j_call: TRBJ2-3; cdr3_nt: TGTGCCAGCAGTGAAGCGACTAGCAGGTTCACAGATACGCAGTATTTT; cdr3_aa: CASSEATSRFTDTQYF
d_call: TRBD1; v_call: TRBV2; clone_size: once; j_call: TRBJ1-6; cdr3_nt: TGTGCCAGCAGTGGGGACAGCGCCTATAATTCACCCCTCCACTTT; cdr3_aa: CASSGDSAYNSPLHF
d_call: -; v_call: TRBV5-1; clone_size: -; j_call: TRBJ2-5; cdr3_nt: TGCGCCAGCAGCTCACAGGGTTTCTCAGAGACCCAGTACTTC; cdr3_aa: CASSSQGFSETQYF
d_call: TRBD1; v_call: TRBV7-9; clone_size: once; j_call: TRBJ2-7; cdr3_nt: TGTGCCAGCAGCTTAGAGGGGGCCCCACGCGAGCAGTACTTC; cdr3_aa: CASSLEGAPREQYF
d_call: TRBD2; v_call: TRBV2; clone_size: -; j_call: TRBJ2-7; cdr3_nt: TGTGCCAGCCTTGGGGCTAGCGGGAGTTACGAGCAGTACTTC; cdr3_aa: CASLGASGSYEQYF
d_call: -; v_call: TRBV18; clone_size: -; j_call: TRBJ1-2; cdr3_nt: TGTGCCAGCTCACCGACACAGGACCCCTATGGCTACACCTTC; cdr3_aa: CASSPTQDPYGYTF
d_call: TRBD2; v_call: TRBV4-1; clone_size: -; j_call: TRBJ2-7; cdr3_nt: TGCGCCAGCAGCCAAGATGAAGGCGGGAGTATGTACGAGCAGTACTTC; cdr3_aa: CASSQDEGGSMYEQYF
d_call: -; v_call: TRBV7-6; clone_size: -; j_call: TRBJ2-5; cdr3_nt: TGTGCCAGCAGCCGTAGCCAAGAGACCCAGTACTTC; cdr3_aa: CASSRSQETQYF
d_call: TRBD2; v_call: TRBV28; clone_size: -; j_call: TRBJ2-3; cdr3_nt: TGTGCCAGCAGCAAGGGGACTAGCGGGAGGCGCACAGATACGCAGTATTTT; cdr3_aa: CASSKGTSGRRTDTQYF
d_call: -; v_call: TRBV5-1; clone_size: -; j_call: TRBJ2-1; cdr3_nt: TGCGCCAGCAGCACCGTAGGCGGGCTCAATGAGCAGTTCTTC; cdr3_aa: CASSTVGGLNEQFF
d_call: -; v_call: TRBV5-5; clone_size: few; j_call: TRBJ2-1; cdr3_nt: TGTGCCAGCAGCAGAAAGGACTATCTCGAACTTGAGCAGTTCTTC; cdr3_aa: CASSRKDYLELEQFF
d_call: TRBD2; v_call: TRBV5-8; clone_size: -; j_call: TRBJ2-1; cdr3_nt: TGTGCCAGCAGCTTGTATGGGACTAGCGGGAAAAATGAGCAGTTCTTC; cdr3_aa: CASSLYGTSGKNEQFF
d_call: -; v_call: TRBV5-1; clone_size: -; j_call: TRBJ1-1; cdr3_nt: TGCGCCAGCAGCTTGGGTCCCAGGGGCACTGAAGCTTTCTTT; cdr3_aa: CASSLGPRGTEAFF
d_call: -; v_call: TRBV5-6; clone_size: -; j_call: TRBJ2-7; cdr3_nt: TGTGCCAGCAGCTTGAGAAGGAGCTCCTACGAGCAGTACTTC; cdr3_aa: CASSLRRSSYEQYF
d_call: -; v_call: TRBV30; clone_size: -; j_call: TRBJ1-5; cdr3_nt: TGTGCCTGGAGTGTTGCGTTGGGCAATCAGCCCCAGCATTTT; cdr3_aa: CAWSVALGNQPQHF
d_call: TRBD2; v_call: TRBV7-8; clone_size: -; j_call: TRBJ2-1; cdr3_nt: TGTGCCAGCAGCTTAGTTGGTAGCGGGAGGGCCGTCCGCAATGAGCAGTTCTTC; cdr3_aa: CASSLVGSGRAVRNEQFF
d_call: -; v_call: TRBV18; clone_size: -; j_call: TRBJ1-2; cdr3_nt: TGTGCCAGCTCACCAGTGAGCGTCCAAGACTATGGCTACACCTTC; cdr3_aa: CASSPVSVQDYGYTF
d_call: -; v_call: TRBV4-1; clone_size: few; j_call: TRBJ2-7; cdr3_nt: TGCGCCAGCAGCCAAGCCTTTTACTACGAGCAGTACTTC; cdr3_aa: CASSQAFYYEQYF
d_call: -; v_call: TRBV5-1; clone_size: -; j_call: TRBJ2-1; cdr3_nt: TGCGCCAGCAGCTTGGAACCCTCGAGCTCCTACAATGAGCAGTTCTTC; cdr3_aa: CASSLEPSSSYNEQFF
d_call: TRBD1; v_call: TRBV30; clone_size: -; j_call: TRBJ1-2; cdr3_nt: TGTGCCTGGAGTGTACAGGGGACCTATGGCTACACCTTC; cdr3_aa: CAWSVQGTYGYTF
d_call: -; v_call: TRBV1; clone_size: -; j_call: TRBJ2-4; cdr3_nt: TGCACCAGCAGCCGTAGACAAGCCAAAAACATTCAGTACTTC; cdr3_aa: CTSSRRQAKNIQYF
d_call: TRBD2; v_call: TRBV19; clone_size: -; j_call: TRBJ2-3; cdr3_nt: TGTGCCAGTAGTATAGGGGGACTAGCGGGGGGATACACAGATACGCAGTATTTT; cdr3_aa: CASSIGGLAGGYTDTQYF
d_call: TRBD1; v_call: TRBV28; clone_size: -; j_call: TRBJ2-5; cdr3_nt: TGTGCCACCCTGGACAGGGGTGAGACCCAGTACTTC; cdr3_aa: CATLDRGETQYF
d_call: -; v_call: TRBV6-1; clone_size: once; j_call: TRBJ2-3; cdr3_nt: TGTGCCAGCAAAATCCCCAGGGTAGATACGCAGTATTTT; cdr3_aa: CASKIPRVDTQYF
d_call: TRBD1; v_call: TRBV5-1; clone_size: -; j_call: TRBJ2-7; cdr3_nt: TGCGCCAGCAGCAGGACAGGGGCGGCCGAGCAGTACTTC; cdr3_aa: CASSRTGAAEQYF
d_call: -; v_call: TRBV11-2; clone_size: -; j_call: TRBJ1-1; cdr3_nt: TGTGCCAGCAGTGGGCTGAACACTGAAGCTTTCTTT; cdr3_aa: CASSGLNTEAFF
d_call: -; v_call: TRBV19; clone_size: -; j_call: TRBJ2-2; cdr3_nt: TGTGCCAGTAGCAGGACAAACACCGGGGAGCTGTTTTTT; cdr3_aa: CASSRTNTGELFF
d_call: -; v_call: TRBV28; clone_size: -; j_call: TRBJ1-2; cdr3_nt: TGTGCCAGCAGTCTAGGGGGACCACAAGAGGGCTACACCTTC; cdr3_aa: CASSLGGPQEGYTF
d_call: TRBD2; v_call: TRBV27; clone_size: -; j_call: TRBJ2-2; cdr3_nt: TGTGCCAGCAGTCAAACTAGCGGGAGAACCGGGGAGCTGTTTTTT; cdr3_aa: CASSQTSGRTGELFF
d_call: -; v_call: TRBV7-2; clone_size: -; j_call: TRBJ1-2; cdr3_nt: TGTGCCAGCAGCTTGTTGGGAGGGAGGGAAGATGGCTACACCTTC; cdr3_aa: CASSLLGGREDGYTF
d_call: -; v_call: TRBV5-1; clone_size: -; j_call: TRBJ1-2; cdr3_nt: TGCGCCAGCAGCTTGGCTGGGGAGAACTATGGCTACACCTTC; cdr3_aa: CASSLAGENYGYTF
d_call: TRBD1; v_call: TRBV7-2; clone_size: once; j_call: TRBJ1-5; cdr3_nt: TGTGCCAGCAGCGACAGGGGGCAGGCTCAGCCCCAGCATTTT; cdr3_aa: CASSDRGQAQPQHF
d_call: TRBD2; v_call: TRBV5-1; clone_size: -; j_call: TRBJ2-7; cdr3_nt: TGCGCCAGCAGCCAGAGCGGGATTCAGGCCGAGCAGTACTTC; cdr3_aa: CASSQSGIQAEQYF
d_call: TRBD2; v_call: TRBV19; clone_size: -; j_call: TRBJ2-3; cdr3_nt: TGTGCCAGTAGTGAGGGACTAGCGGGAGGAACAGATACGCAGTATTTT; cdr3_aa: CASSEGLAGGTDTQYF
d_call: TRBD1; v_call: TRBV9; clone_size: -; j_call: TRBJ2-3; cdr3_nt: TGTGCCAGCAGCCCCAGACAGGGGGCGAGGGGAGATACGCAGTATTTT; cdr3_aa: CASSPRQGARGDTQYF
d_call: TRBD1; v_call: TRBV19; clone_size: -; j_call: TRBJ1-5; cdr3_nt: TGTGCCAGTAGTAAAACTGACAGGGGGCTTCAGCCCCAGCATTTT; cdr3_aa: CASSKTDRGLQPQHF
d_call: TRBD1; v_call: TRBV2; clone_size: -; j_call: TRBJ1-4; cdr3_nt: TGTGCCAGCAGCCTCAACAGGGGAGGAGAAAAACTGTTTTTT; cdr3_aa: CASSLNRGGEKLFF
d_call: TRBD1; v_call: TRBV11-2; clone_size: -; j_call: TRBJ1-1; cdr3_nt: TGTGCCAGCAGCTTTCAGGGGGCTACTGAAGCTTTCTTT; cdr3_aa: CASSFQGATEAFF
d_call: -; v_call: TRBV7-9; clone_size: -; j_call: TRBJ1-2; cdr3_nt: TGTGCCAGCTCCTCCAGGCCGACGGTGGGCTATGGCTACACCTTC; cdr3_aa: CASSSRPTVGYGYTF
d_call: TRBD2; v_call: TRBV11-2; clone_size: -; j_call: TRBJ2-5; cdr3_nt: TGTGCCAGCAGCTTGGGAGGGAGTCGAGAGACCCAGTACTTC; cdr3_aa: CASSLGGSRETQYF